This passage covers 30 T cell receptor beta chains from one sample sequenced in a study of early T cells in non-severe SARS-CoV-2 infection. TCRdb itself ran the 5' RACE reads through MiXCR, one entry per CDR3 protein. The sample lists 80,000 or so distinct CDR3 sequences; roughly 13% were seen once. The sequenced sample consisted of whole blood. These receptors all come from an adult who was a healthcare worker with PCR-confirmed SARS-CoV-2 infection or an uninfected control (not recorded which).

This clonotype turned up a few times. The chain recombines TRBV4-1 with TRBJ2-1, with D unclear. The V end lost 0 bases, the J end lost 6 bases, and 12 bases lay between the germline ends. The CDR3 sequence is 15 residues long. Germline CDR1 is MGHRA and CDR2 is YSYEKL. The CDR3 sequence is CASSQDWADVNEQFF. The CDR3 DNA sequence: TGCGCCAGCAGCCAAGATTGGGCAGACGTCAATGAGCAGTTCTTC.

This clonotype was observed many times. This chain uses TRBV9 with TRBJ2-1; 8 bases align to TRBD1. Germline V lookup: CDR1 SGDLS, CDR2 YYNGEE. V dropped 0 bases and J dropped 10; count of bases not matched to a gene: 6. The CDR3 covers 14 residues. The CDR3 DNA follows: TGTGCCAGCAGCGTAGTCGGACAGGGAAAGGAGCAGTTCTTC. It codes for CASSVVGQGKEQFF. Complete variable domain (other parts from reference TRBV9 and TRBJ2-1): DSGVTQTPKHLITATGQRVTLRCSPRSGDLSVYWYQQSLDQGLQFLIQYYNGEERAKGNILERFSAQQFPDLHSELNLSSLELGDSALYFCASSVVGQGKEQFFGPGTRLTVL.

Many counts were recorded for this clonotype. V and J are TRBV20-1 and TRBJ2-7; TRBD2 matches 9 bases. Trimming at V came to 5 bases and at J to 7 bases, leaving 15 bases not matched to a gene. CDR1 is DFQATT and CDR2 is SNEGSKA in the germline V gene (reference sequence). The CDR3 totals 15 residues. CDR3 amino acids: CSASGTSSLWGEQYF. CDR3 DNA sequence: TGCAGTGCTTCCGGGACTAGCAGCCTATGGGGTGAGCAGTACTTC.

This clonotype was seen only a few times. V is TRBV2 and J is TRBJ2-5; 12 nucleotides line up with TRBD2. The CDR3 extends over 15 amino acids. Germline CDR1 reads SNHLY; CDR2 reads FYNNEI. The junction had 2 bases not matched to a gene; V was cut back by 4 bases and J by 2 bases. The CDR3 sequence: CASSVLAGGQETQYF. DNA for the CDR3: TGTGCCAGCAGTGTTCTAGCGGGAGGGCAAGAGACCCAGTACTTC.

At least ten counts were recorded for this clonotype. The genes are TRBV2 and TRBJ2-2; 9 bases agree with TRBD1. From germline, CDR1 is SNHLY and CDR2 FYNNEI. The CDR3 totals 16 residues. Germline trimming cut 3 bases from V and 7 bases from J; bases unmatched to any gene: 9. CDR3 sequence reads: CASSDSTGGIGGELFF. CDR3 DNA: TGTGCCAGCAGTGACTCGACAGGGGGAATCGGCGGGGAGCTGTTTTTT.

The chain uses TRBV19 and TRBJ2-1, with 12 bases that match TRBD2. Germline values: CDR1 LNHDA, CDR2 SQIVND (reference sequence). This CDR3 has 15 amino acids. V lost 2 bases to trimming and J lost 7 bases; unmatched junction nucleotides: 3. CDR3 residues: CASSIWTSGINEQFF. The CDR3 DNA is TGTGCCAGTAGTATATGGACTAGCGGGATAAATGAGCAGTTCTTC. Based on the CDR3 plus reference TRBV19 and TRBJ2-1, the full variable domain is DGGITQSPKYLFRKEGQNVTLSCEQNLNHDAMYWYRQDPGQGLRLIYYSQIVNDFQKGDIAEGYSVSREKKESFPLTVTSAQKNPTAFYLCASSIWTSGINEQFFGPGTRLTVL.

This clonotype was found many times. The gene calls are TRBV14 and TRBJ1-1; no definite D call. The CDR3 contains 13 residues. V was clipped by 4 bases and J by 1 base, with 7 bases between them. Germline lookup yields CDR1 SGHDN and CDR2 FVKESK. CDR3 loop: CASSRRWNTEAFF. The CDR3 bases are TGTGCCAGCAGCCGCCGGTGGAACACTGAAGCTTTCTTT.

This clonotype has more than one count but fewer than ten. This sequence joins TRBV6-5 and TRBJ2-4; 7 nucleotides agree with TRBD2. This CDR3 is 12 amino acids long. Trimming took 6 bases from V and 6 from J; bases not matched to a gene: 2. Germline assignment: CDR1 MNHEY and CDR2 SVGAGI. The CDR3 region has the DNA TGTGCCAGCAGGGGGGAGGGAAACATTCAGTACTTC. The encoded protein is CASRGEGNIQYF.

This chain uses TRBV7-8 with TRBJ2-5, with D unclear. Germline loops: CDR1 SGHVS, CDR2 FQNEAQ. The V end lost 6 bases, the J end lost 9 bases, and 20 bases lay between the germline ends. The CDR3 is made up of 14 amino acids. CDR3 amino acids: CASSSTVPQWSQYF. Written as DNA, the CDR3 is TGTGCCAGCAGTTCTACAGTTCCCCAGTGGTCCCAGTACTTC.

The V call is TRBV29-1, the J call TRBJ2-1; TRBD2 might be the D (5 bases). Germline V CDR1 and CDR2: SQVTM, ANQGSEA. The CDR3 contains 12 residues. Trimming removed 7 bases from V and 8 bases from J, with 15 bases in between. The CDR3 sequence: CSASRAGDEQFF. As DNA, the CDR3 is TGCAGCGCCTCGCGGGCCGGAGATGAGCAGTTCTTC.

This clonotype was recorded at least ten times. This chain links TRBV11-2 with TRBJ2-7; 9 nucleotides match TRBD2. Losses at the gene ends were 0 bases for V and 2 bases for J; bases not matched to a gene: 2. Germline CDR1 SGHAT, CDR2 FQNNGV. The CDR3 covers 15 residues. CDR3 protein: CASSLEASGTYEQYF. CDR3 in DNA: TGTGCCAGCAGCTTAGAGGCTAGCGGGACCTACGAGCAGTACTTC.

This clonotype was counted between two and nine times. The chain couples TRBV29-1 to TRBJ2-5; 8 bases map to TRBD1. CDR3 length equals 15 residues. Per the germline V gene, CDR1 is SQVTM and CDR2 is ANQGSEA. V shed 2 bases and J 5 bases; nucleotides not matched to a gene: 10. CDR3 coding DNA: TGCAGCGTTGAAATAAGGCCAGGGGGCTGGGAGACCCAGTACTTC. Encoded protein: CSVEIRPGGWETQYF.

This clonotype was counted at least ten times. J is TRBJ1-4 and V is TRBV10-2; D unclear. V dropped 6 bases and J dropped 7 bases, with 12 bases sitting between them. Germline V gene lookup returns CDR1 WSHSY and CDR2 SAAADI. The CDR3 is 13 amino acids. CDR3: CASRKGSGEKLFF. The CDR3 DNA is TGCGCCAGCAGGAAAGGGAGCGGTGAAAAACTGTTTTTT.

This clonotype was found many times. The V gene is TRBV29-1, the J gene TRBJ2-1; 10 bases line up with TRBD2. The CDR3 extends over 14 amino acids. V lost 5 bases to trimming and J lost 8 bases; unmatched junction nucleotides: 9. Germline V gives CDR1 SQVTM, CDR2 ANQGSEA. CDR3 DNA: TGCAGCGTTTCCGGGACTAGCGCCGCGGATGAGCAGTTCTTC. Its protein product is CSVSGTSAADEQFF.

The chain employs TRBV20-1 and TRBJ2-3, with unresolved D. Per the germline V gene, CDR1 is DFQATT and CDR2 is SNEGSKA (reference sequence). The V gene lost 3 bases and the J gene lost 2 bases, with 15 bases spanning the gap. CDR3 length: 15 amino acids. The CDR3 reads CSASGTIMTTDTQYF. The CDR3 bases are TGCAGTGCTAGCGGCACTATCATGACCACAGATACGCAGTATTTT.

This rearrangement joins TRBV18 to TRBJ2-1; either TRBD1 or TRBD2 may fit D (7 bases each). Germline V gene data show CDR1 as KGHSH and CDR2 as LQKENI. Trimming pared 1 base from V and 9 bases from J, leaving 19 bases between. This CDR3 is 16 amino acids long. The CDR3 is CASSPLQGGASPEQFF. The CDR3 DNA sequence: TGTGCCAGCTCACCACTTCAGGGGGGGGCCTCCCCTGAGCAGTTCTTC.

Ten or more counts support this clonotype. The chain links TRBV29-1 to TRBJ2-4, with D possibly called TRBD1 or TRBD2 (5 bases each). This CDR3 contains 12 residues. V dropped 3 bases and J dropped 7 bases, with 10 bases sitting between them. Germline V gene data show CDR1 as SQVTM and CDR2 as ANQGSEA. The CDR3 spells CSVDPGTNIQYF. CDR3 in DNA: TGCAGCGTTGACCCAGGGACGAACATTCAGTACTTC.

This clonotype was seen more than once but under ten times. V gene TRBV24-1 combines with J gene TRBJ2-5, with D unresolved. There are 15 residues in the CDR3. Between the trimmed V and J ends, which lost 7 bases and 3 bases, there was a span of 17 bases. Germline CDR1 is KGHDR and CDR2 is SFDVKD. The CDR3 coding sequence is TGTGCCACCAGCGCCACAGCAAGACGTGAAGAGACCCAGTACTTC. Its protein product is CATSATARREETQYF.

This clonotype was counted many times. The J gene is TRBJ2-3, the V gene TRBV5-1, with D perhaps TRBD1 or TRBD2 (6 bases each). The V end was cut by 2 bases, the J end by 3 bases, with 19 bases between. Germline V CDR1 and CDR2: SGHRS, YFSETQ. The CDR3 has 17 residues. CDR3 nucleotide sequence: TGCGCCAGCAGCTTTTGGGGGGCCCATTCTACAACAGATACGCAGTATTTT. Its protein is CASSFWGAHSTTDTQYF.

This clonotype was observed a handful of times. This chain links TRBV2 with TRBJ2-7, with no clear D. The CDR3 covers 12 residues. Germline CDR1 reads SNHLY; CDR2 reads FYNNEI. Between the trimmed V and J ends, which lost 5 bases and 2 bases, there was a span of 7 bases. The CDR3 reads CASSIGAYEQYF. The CDR3 DNA sequence: TGTGCCAGCAGTATCGGAGCCTACGAGCAGTACTTC.

There are many counts of this clonotype. The chain employs TRBV12-3 or TRBV12-4 and TRBJ1-6, with 7 bases fitting TRBD1. Unmatched junction bases numbered 9, after V lost 6 bases and J lost 10 bases. The CDR3 is 14 amino acids. Written as DNA, the CDR3 is TGTGCCAGCAGGGCTGGAGGGGGCGTCTCACCCCTCCACTTT. This encodes CASRAGGGVSPLHF.

Worth noting for this clonotype: One end of the junction varies from germline; a read error may be responsible. The chain carries TRBV7-8 and TRBJ2-7; a weak D match, TRBD2 (6 bases). The CDR3 is 12 amino acids. Per germline, CDR1 SGHVS and CDR2 FQNEAQ. CDR3 nucleotides: TGTGCCAACAGCTTGGAGGGGTACGAGCAGTACTTC. Its translation: CANSLEGYEQYF. The full variable domain, rest sourced from reference TRBV7-8 and TRBJ2-7, is GAGVSQSPRYKVAKRGQDVALRCDPISGHVSLFWYQQALGQGPEFLTYFQNEAQLDKSGLPSDRFFAERPEGSVSTLKIQRTQQEDSAVYLCANSLEGYEQYFGPGTRLTVT.

This clonotype appeared many times. The V gene is TRBV29-1, the J gene TRBJ2-1, with 7 bases aligning to TRBD2. V dropped 4 bases and J dropped 0; count of bases not matched to a gene: 9. The CDR3 loop spans 16 amino acids. The germline CDR1 and CDR2 sequences are SQVTM and ANQGSEA. As DNA, the CDR3 is TGCAGCGTTGGTGGGGGACTATCCAGCTCCTACAATGAGCAGTTCTTC. Protein: CSVGGGLSSSYNEQFF.

This clonotype appeared a few times. The chain has TRBV20-1 and TRBJ2-1; 7 nucleotides align to TRBD2. This CDR3 comprises 15 residues. Per germline, CDR1 DFQATT and CDR2 SNEGSKA (reference sequence). V lost 5 bases, J lost 4 bases, and 11 bases stayed unmatched. For the CDR3, the DNA is TGCAGTGCTTTCTCCCCTGGGCGGGGGTACAATGAGCAGTTCTTC. Protein product: CSAFSPGRGYNEQFF.

This clonotype was detected many times. V gene TRBV4-1 combines with J gene TRBJ2-7; the D gene is possibly TRBD2 (5 bases). This CDR3 has 14 residues. Trimming left V 1 base short and J 1 base short, with 8 bases between. Germline V gene data show CDR1 as MGHRA and CDR2 as YSYEKL. This chain's CDR3 is CASSQVGGSYEQYF. CDR3 bases: TGCGCCAGCAGCCAAGTCGGCGGGTCCTACGAGCAGTACTTC.

This clonotype was counted only a few times. The chain is built from TRBV20-1 and TRBJ1-1; D uncertain. V shed 6 bases and J shed 0 bases, with 17 bases lying between them. This CDR3 comprises 15 residues. CDR1 and CDR2 from the germline V gene are DFQATT and SNEGSKA (reference sequence). For the CDR3, the DNA is TGCAGTGCGATATCTCGACCGCGGATGAACACTGAAGCTTTCTTT. Residues: CSAISRPRMNTEAFF.

This sequence joins TRBV30 and TRBJ2-7, with D tentatively TRBD1 (5 bases). Trimming removed 0 bases from V and 3 bases from J, with 9 bases in between. Germline lookup yields CDR1 GTSNPN and CDR2 SVGIG (reference sequence). This CDR3 is 13 amino acids long. The CDR3 sequence: CAWSVVQGYEQYF. The CDR3 nucleotides are TGTGCCTGGAGTGTAGTGCAGGGCTACGAGCAGTACTTC.

This sequence joins TRBV29-1 and TRBJ2-7, with 7 nucleotides matching TRBD1. Looked up from germline, CDR1 is SQVTM and CDR2 is ANQGSEA. The CDR3 contains 15 residues. V was pared by 6 bases and J by 4 bases, with 15 bases of the junction left unmatched. The CDR3 sequence is CSVAGQASRGYEQYF. Written as DNA, the CDR3 is TGCAGCGTGGCCGGACAGGCCTCCCGTGGGTACGAGCAGTACTTC.

The V call is TRBV29-1, the J call TRBJ2-2; a possible D gene is TRBD2 (6 bases). Germline V gives CDR1 SQVTM, CDR2 ANQGSEA. The CDR3 contains 12 residues. V was shortened by 7 bases and J by 7 bases, with 13 bases between the two germline ends. CDR3 loop: CSAGGSIGELFF. The CDR3 DNA is TGCAGCGCCGGGGGTAGCATCGGGGAGCTGTTTTTT.

This clonotype was detected many times. This rearrangement joins TRBV4-2 to TRBJ1-2; D gene unclear. Germline V lookup: CDR1 LGHNA, CDR2 YNFKEQ. The length of the CDR3 is 14 residues. Deletions cut 0 bases from V and 0 bases from J, with 5 bases between. The CDR3 is CASSQEDPNYGYTF. In DNA form, the CDR3 reads TGTGCCAGCAGCCAAGAGGACCCTAACTATGGCTACACCTTC.